Below, 13 T cell receptor beta chains from the same sample are listed, as sequenced in a study of T cells in Graves' hyperthyroidism and ophthalmopathy. RNA transcripts yielded amplified TCR beta CDR3 regions. The HTBI primer set served for first-round RT-PCR of the TCR CDR3. One entry per CDR3 protein results from TCRdb running MiXCR on the multiplex PCR reads. The data hold hundreds of thousands of distinct CDR3 sequences, with about 45% observed a single time. The sequencing input was peripheral blood or thyroid tissue (not recorded which). All receptors come from a woman between 18 and 29 years old with Graves' hyperthyroidism.

J is TRBJ1-6 and V is TRBV25-1; tentative D call: TRBD1 (6 bases). This CDR3 spans 16 amino acids. V was clipped by 1 base and J by 7 bases, with 14 bases between them. The germline CDR1 and CDR2 sequences are MGHDK and SYGVNS. CDR3 sequence (DNA): TGTGCCAGCAGTGAATCCATGGGACAAGCAAATTCACCCCTCCACTTT. This encodes CASSESMGQANSPLHF.

Note on this clonotype: Lacking the conserved final phenylalanine or tryptophan, this CDR3 likely reflects a read error. CDR3 loop: CASSLSPATSEQYS. The CDR3 DNA is TGTGCCAGCAGCTTATCCCCAGCCACCTCGGAGCAGTACTCC. The V call is TRBV7-2, the J call TRBJ2-7; unclear D gene. Germline CDR1 is SGHTA and CDR2 is FQGNSA. Trimming removed 2 bases at V and 7 bases at J, with 15 bases between. This CDR3 spans 14 amino acids.

The rearrangement links TRBV15 to TRBJ1-6; no clear D gene. Looked up from germline, CDR1 is LNHNV and CDR2 is YYDKDF (reference sequence). V was pared by 1 base and J by 10 bases, with 17 bases between. The CDR3 has 16 residues. CDR3 nucleotide sequence: TGTGCCACCAGCAGAGTTGCGGCAGGCGACGGCTCACCCCTCCACTTT. Its protein is CATSRVAAGDGSPLHF.

About this clonotype itself: A read error may explain this, as a much larger clone is one base away. CDR3 in amino acids: CASSLAEAQGEQHF. CDR3 DNA sequence: TGTGCCAGCAGCTTAGCAGAGGCCCAGGGGGAGCAGCACTTC. V gene TRBV7-9 combines with J gene TRBJ2-7; 7 nucleotides match TRBD1. Germline CDR1 and CDR2: SEHNR and FQNEAQ (reference sequence). This CDR3 is built from 14 residues. The full variable domain, its missing parts supplied by reference TRBV7-9 and TRBJ2-7, is DTGVSQNPRHKITKRGQNVTFRCDPISEHNRLYWYRQTLGQGPEFLTYFQNEAQLEKSRLLSDRFSAERPKGSFSTLEIQRTEQGDSAMYLCASSLAEAQGEQHFGPGTRLTVT.

This chain joins TRBV20-1 and TRBJ2-7; D call uncertain. V lost 8 bases and J 3 bases, leaving 14 bases between the germline ends. This CDR3 is built from 12 residues. Per the germline V gene, CDR1 is DFQATT and CDR2 is SNEGSKA (reference sequence). CDR3 nucleotide sequence: TGCAGTACTTATGGTAATAGCTACGAGCAGTACTTC. Translating it yields CSTYGNSYEQYF.

The V gene is TRBV9, the J gene TRBJ2-7, with D perhaps matching TRBD2 (6 bases). V gave up 2 bases and J gave up 0 bases, with 9 bases separating them. Germline-derived CDR1 and CDR2 are SGDLS and YYNGEE. CDR3 length equals 14 residues. Here the CDR3 reads CASSVGGNSYEQYF. Here the CDR3 DNA reads TGTGCCAGCAGCGTGGGCGGGAACTCCTACGAGCAGTACTTC.

Points on this clonotype: A much larger clone lies a single base off, so this may be a read error. The chain has TRBV7-8 and TRBJ1-2; TRBD1 matches 7 bases. CDR3 size: 13 residues. The V gene's germline CDR1 is SGHVS and CDR2 FQNEAQ. V dropped 4 bases and J dropped 5; count of bases not matched to a gene: 4. Here the CDR3 DNA reads TGTGCCAGCAGCTACGGGACAGCTTATGGCTACACCTTC. Its protein is CASSYGTAYGYTF.

The J gene is TRBJ2-7, the V gene TRBV3-1, with D possibly TRBD1 on 6 matching bases. CDR3 size: 13 residues. Germline V CDR1 and CDR2: LGHDT, YNNKEL (reference sequence). Trimming shortened V by 8 bases and J by 4 bases, and 15 bases separated the two germline ends. The CDR3 coding sequence is TGTGCCAGCTCCGACAGGCAGGATTACGAGCAGTACTTC. As protein: CASSDRQDYEQYF.

Remarks on this clonotype: The junction and the germline gene differ at one end; a read error may be behind it. V gene TRBV20-1 combines with J gene TRBJ2-5, with TRBD2 matching 7 bases. The CDR3 sequence is 16 residues long. Germline CDR1 is DFQATT and CDR2 is SNEGSKA (reference sequence). The CDR3 protein is CSTRAPGGLSRETQYF. For the CDR3, the DNA is TGCAGTACTAGAGCCCCCGGGGGACTAAGCCGAGAGACCCAGTACTTC.

The CDR3 DNA is TGTGCCAGCAGTGAACAGGGACAGGGGGCTCTGCAGTACTTC. Its protein is CASSEQGQGALQYF. The rearrangement links TRBV2 to TRBJ2-7, with 12 nucleotides matching TRBD1. J was trimmed by 9 bases and V by 2 bases; bases with no gene match: 5. Per germline, CDR1 SNHLY and CDR2 FYNNEI. This CDR3 spans 14 amino acids.

The genes are TRBV20-1 and TRBJ2-5; 9 bases match TRBD2. The CDR3 has 17 amino acids. V gave up 3 bases and J gave up 4 bases; unmatched junction bases: 15. CDR1 is DFQATT, CDR2 SNEGSKA, per germline (reference sequence). The CDR3 loop is CSASPHLGTSPPETQYF. Written as DNA, the CDR3 is TGCAGTGCTAGCCCTCACCTAGGGACTAGCCCTCCAGAGACCCAGTACTTC.

This chain links TRBV20-1 with TRBJ1-5; perhaps TRBD1 as D (5 bases). Trimming took 6 bases from V and 3 from J, leaving 12 bases between them. The CDR3 is 13 amino acids. CDR1 is DFQATT, CDR2 SNEGSKA, per germline (reference sequence). CDR3 coding DNA: TGCAGTGCCATTAACGGGGCCAATCAGCCCCAGCATTTT. It codes for CSAINGANQPQHF.

The chain carries TRBV6-6 and TRBJ1-5; the D gene is possibly TRBD1 (6 bases). V lost 6 bases, J lost 6 bases, and 12 bases lay in between. This CDR3 comprises 13 residues. Germline V CDR1 and CDR2: MNHNY, SVGAGI (reference sequence). The CDR3 sequence: CASRAQGSQPQHF. The CDR3 region has the DNA TGTGCCAGCAGGGCACAGGGTTCTCAGCCCCAGCATTTT.